These 21 T cell receptor beta chains were all obtained from the same sample, sequenced in a study of cytomegalovirus exposure and HLA in healthy donors. The PCR employed 60 Vbeta primers together with 13 Jbeta primers. The table came from immunoSEQ multiplex PCR; TCRdb's copy has only in-frame clones and leaves some out. In the table there are around 120,000 clones, approximately 80% of which are singletons. Source material: PBMCs. Receptor source: a girl aged 2-10 years in good health and CMV-seronegative.

The chain employs TRBV2 and TRBJ2-3; 9 bases are a match to TRBD2. The CDR3 extends over 15 amino acids. With 10 bases clipped from V and 2 bases from J, the junction kept 10 bases outside the gene matches. Germline assignment: CDR1 SNHLY and CDR2 FYNNEI. The CDR3 sequence: CAKRKTSGPTDTQYF. CDR3 DNA sequence: TGTGCCAAGCGTAAGACTAGCGGCCCCACAGATACGCAGTATTTT. Full variable domain (missing parts from reference TRBV2 and TRBJ2-3): EPEVTQTPSHQVTQMGQEVILRCVPISNHLYFYWYRQILGQKVEFLVSFYNNEISEKSEIFDDQFSVERPDGSNFTLKIRSTKLEDSAMYFCAKRKTSGPTDTQYFGPGTRLTVL.

The chain joins TRBV30 to TRBJ2-3, with 8 nucleotides matching TRBD2. The length of the CDR3 is 15 residues. V shed 0 bases and J 5 bases; nucleotides not matched to a gene: 7. Germline CDR1 reads GTSNPN; CDR2 reads SVGIG (reference sequence). The CDR3 nucleotides are TGTGCCTGGAGTGTAAGCGGGGGTAACGGAGATACGCAGTATTTT. Its protein is CAWSVSGGNGDTQYF.

The chain recombines TRBV10-3 with TRBJ2-5, with TRBD2 identical over 7 bases. The DNA end is more similar to TRBJ2-7, so the J call may be wrong. This CDR3 region has 12 residues. Germline V gene lookup returns CDR1 ENHRY and CDR2 SYGVKD. In nucleotides, the CDR3 is TGTGCCACCTGGGAGGGCAGCTACGAGCAGTACTTC. This encodes CATWEGSYEQYF.

The chain is built from TRBV4-1 and TRBJ1-4; perhaps TRBD1 as D (6 bases). The CDR3 is 18 amino acids. The germline V and J ends were trimmed by 3 bases and 8 bases, with 25 bases remaining between them. The germline CDR1 and CDR2 sequences are MGHRA and YSYEKL. As DNA, the CDR3 is TGCGCCAGCAGCCACCAACCGCCAACAGGGATGTTTGTGGAAAAACTGTTTTTT. Translating gives CASSHQPPTGMFVEKLFF.

The table lists this clone with a count of one. The V call is TRBV5-1, the J call TRBJ1-4, with 7 positions matching TRBD1. The CDR3 runs to 17 residues. V was pared by 5 bases and J by 2 bases, with 12 bases of the junction left unmatched. Germline-derived CDR1 and CDR2 are SGHRS and YFSETQ. The CDR3 protein is CASRKTGAARTNEKLFF. The DNA of the CDR3 is TGCGCCAGCAGGAAAACAGGGGCGGCTCGGACTAATGAAAAACTGTTTTTT.

This clone was picked up a small number of times. Germline and junction disagree at one end, which may indicate a read error. This rearrangement joins TRBV6-1 to TRBJ2-7; 8 bases align to TRBD1. In germline, CDR1 is MNHNS, CDR2 SASEGT. This CDR3 is 16 amino acids long. CDR3 in amino acids: CASSEQTGTGGYKQYF. The CDR3 DNA is TGTGCCAGCAGTGAACAGACCGGGACAGGCGGCTACAAGCAGTACTTC.

This chain joins TRBV11-2 and TRBJ1-1, with D possibly TRBD1 on 6 matching bases. The CDR3 loop spans 15 amino acids. The V gene lost 3 bases and the J gene lost 4 bases, with 15 bases spanning the gap. From germline, CDR1 is SGHAT and CDR2 FQNNGV. The CDR3 DNA sequence: TGTGCCAGCAGCTTCAATTTACAGGGTATCACTGAAGCTTTCTTT. It translates to CASSFNLQGITEAFF.

V usage is TRBV30 and J usage is TRBJ1-2; D is undetermined. In germline, CDR1 is GTSNPN, CDR2 SVGIG (reference sequence). This CDR3 is built from 11 residues. V was cut by 5 bases and J by 7 bases, with 11 bases left in between. CDR3 DNA sequence: TGTGCCTGGTTGGTAGAGGGTGGCTACACCTTC. Residues: CAWLVEGGYTF. Based on the CDR3 plus reference TRBV30 and TRBJ1-2, the full variable domain is SQTIHQWPATLVQPVGSPLSLECTVEGTSNPNLYWYRQAAGRGLQLLFYSVGIGQISSEVPQNLSASRPQDRQFILSSKKLLLSDSGFYLCAWLVEGGYTFGSGTRLTVV.

The chain employs TRBV9 and TRBJ2-1; perhaps TRBD2 as D (5 bases). CDR3 length: 17 amino acids. Looked up from germline, CDR1 is SGDLS and CDR2 is YYNGEE. Trimming left V 0 bases short and J 0 bases short, with 13 bases between. DNA for the CDR3: TGTGCCAGCAGCGTAGCGGGGTCCCGAAGCTCCTACAATGAGCAGTTCTTC. The encoded protein is CASSVAGSRSSYNEQFF.

The chain combines TRBV19 with TRBJ2-7; the match to TRBD2 covers 8 bases. The V and J ends lost 6 bases and 3 bases, in that order; junction bases with no gene match: 16. Looked up from germline, CDR1 is LNHDA and CDR2 is SQIVND (reference sequence). This CDR3 comprises 17 residues. CDR3 sequence (DNA): TGTGCCAGTAGAATGACCCCAAGCGGGGGTGATGACTACGAGCAGTACTTC. Translated: CASRMTPSGGDDYEQYF.

The chain employs TRBV5-1 and TRBJ2-7; perhaps TRBD1 as D (6 bases). Trimming pared 0 bases from V and 2 bases from J, leaving 9 bases between. This CDR3 region has 14 residues. CDR1 and CDR2 (germline): SGHRS, YFSETQ. The CDR3 coding sequence is TGCGCCAGCAGCTTGGACAGGGTTACCTACGAGCAGTACTTC. This encodes CASSLDRVTYEQYF.

This chain joins TRBV25-1 and TRBJ2-7, with TRBD2 as a possible D gene (5 bases). Germline V gene data show CDR1 as MGHDK and CDR2 as SYGVNS. The CDR3 contains 11 residues. V lost 6 bases, J lost 5 bases, and 8 bases lay in between. CDR3 region: CASRWGDEQYF. In nucleotides, the CDR3 is TGTGCCAGCAGGTGGGGAGACGAGCAGTACTTC.

V and J are TRBV28 and TRBJ2-7, with TRBD2 matching over 11 bases. The CDR3 loop spans 16 amino acids. J was trimmed by 5 bases and V by 2 bases; bases with no gene match: 8. Germline values: CDR1 MDHEN, CDR2 SYDVKM. Here the CDR3 reads CASSLGTSGSFNEQYF. Here the CDR3 DNA reads TGTGCCAGCAGTTTAGGAACTAGCGGGAGTTTCAACGAGCAGTACTTC. Full variable domain (missing parts from reference TRBV28 and TRBJ2-7): DVKVTQSSRYLVKRTGEKVFLECVQDMDHENMFWYRQDPGLGLRLIYFSYDVKMKEKGDIPEGYSVSREKKERFSLILESASTNQTSMYLCASSLGTSGSFNEQYFGPGTRLTVT.

The chain's CDR3 is CASSSLQGGGYTF. Here the CDR3 DNA reads TGTGCCAGCTCCAGCCTACAGGGGGGTGGCTACACCTTC. The V call is TRBV28, the J call TRBJ1-2; 8 bases align to TRBD1. CDR1 and CDR2 (germline): MDHEN, SYDVKM. The junction had 9 bases not matched to a gene; V was cut back by 8 bases and J by 7 bases. CDR3 length: 13 residues.

The CDR3 DNA is TGCGCCAGCAGTCCCACCTACGACAGGACCTATGGCTACACCTTC. This translates into CASSPTYDRTYGYTF. The V call is TRBV10-1, the J call TRBJ1-2; possibly TRBD1 for D (6 bases). CDR3 length: 15 residues. Trimming stripped 5 bases from V and 4 bases from J, with 17 bases between. Germline V gene lookup returns CDR1 WNHNN and CDR2 SYGVQD (reference sequence).

This chain links TRBV11-3 with TRBJ2-1; TRBD2 is a possible D gene (6 bases). Per germline, CDR1 SGHNT and CDR2 YENEEA. Trimming took 0 bases from V and 3 from J, leaving 12 bases between them. The CDR3 has 16 amino acids. The CDR3 loop reads CASSLDRRGVYNEQFF. Here the CDR3 DNA reads TGTGCCAGCAGCTTAGATCGGCGGGGAGTCTACAATGAGCAGTTCTTC.

This clone occurred once. The rearrangement joins TRBV5-6 to TRBJ2-3; TRBD1 agrees at 9 bases. The CDR3 is made up of 15 amino acids. V lost 4 bases to trimming and J lost 4 bases; unmatched junction nucleotides: 7. Looked up from germline, CDR1 is SGHDT and CDR2 is YYEEEE. CDR3 amino acids: CASSVDGTGSDTQYF. The CDR3, as DNA: TGTGCCAGCAGCGTGGATGGGACAGGGTCAGATACGCAGTATTTT.

This rearrangement joins TRBV7-9 to TRBJ2-5; D might be TRBD1 (6 bases). V lost 4 bases and J lost 4, with 19 bases in between. The length of the CDR3 is 16 residues. CDR1 and CDR2 (germline): SEHNR, FQNEAQ (reference sequence). CDR3 protein: CASSSTPITGRETQYF. In nucleotides, the CDR3 is TGTGCCAGCAGCTCCACGCCCATAACAGGGAGAGAGACCCAGTACTTC.

Worth noting for this clone: This specimen includes other DNA sequences encoding the same CDR3. The V and J genes are TRBV5-1 and TRBJ2-3, with 9 bases fitting TRBD1. The CDR3 sequence is 14 residues long. Germline CDR1 SGHRS, CDR2 YFSETQ. With V trimmed by 4 bases and J by 3 bases, 3 bases remained unmatched. CDR3 sequence: CASSPGQGTDTQYF. As DNA, the CDR3 is TGCGCCAGCAGCCCGGGACAGGGAACAGATACGCAGTATTTT.

This sequence joins TRBV6-5 and TRBJ1-1; D is ambiguous. Trimming stripped 6 bases from V and 3 bases from J, with 5 bases between. Germline CDR1 is MNHEY and CDR2 is SVGAGI. This CDR3 spans 11 amino acids. In nucleotides, the CDR3 is TGTGCCAGCAGCCGGGACACTGAAGCTTTCTTT. It is translated as CASSRDTEAFF.

This rearrangement joins TRBV7-9 to TRBJ2-2; the match to TRBD2 covers 9 bases. Germline V CDR1 and CDR2: SEHNR, FQNEAQ (reference sequence). V was clipped by 5 bases and J by 0 bases; unmatched bases: 13. CDR3 length equals 19 residues. The CDR3 loop reads CASSPRPSGTPANTGELFF. The CDR3 coding sequence is TGTGCCAGCAGCCCTCGTCCTAGCGGGACCCCGGCGAACACCGGGGAGCTGTTTTTT.